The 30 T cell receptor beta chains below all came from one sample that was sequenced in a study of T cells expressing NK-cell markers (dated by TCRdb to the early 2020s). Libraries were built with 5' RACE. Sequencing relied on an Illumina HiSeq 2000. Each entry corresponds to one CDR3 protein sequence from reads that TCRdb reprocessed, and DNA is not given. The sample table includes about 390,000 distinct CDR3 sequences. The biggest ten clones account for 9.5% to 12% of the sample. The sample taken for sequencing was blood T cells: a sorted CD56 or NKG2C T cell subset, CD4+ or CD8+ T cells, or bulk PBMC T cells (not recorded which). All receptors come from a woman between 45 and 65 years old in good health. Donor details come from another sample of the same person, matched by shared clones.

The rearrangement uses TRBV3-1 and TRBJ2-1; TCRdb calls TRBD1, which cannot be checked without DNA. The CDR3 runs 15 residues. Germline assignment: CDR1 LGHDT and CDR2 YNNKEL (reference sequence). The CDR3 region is CASSTWNGANNEQFF.

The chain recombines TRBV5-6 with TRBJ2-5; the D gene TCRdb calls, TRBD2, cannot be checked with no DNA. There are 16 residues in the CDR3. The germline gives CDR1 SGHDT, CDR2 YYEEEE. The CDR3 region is CASSPKAGPPGETQYF. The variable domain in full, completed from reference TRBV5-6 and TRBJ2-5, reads DAGVTQSPTHLIKTRGQQVTLRCSPKSGHDTVSWYQQALGQGPQFIFQYYEEEERQRGNFPDRFSGHQFPNYSSELNVNALLLGDSALYLCASSPKAGPPGETQYFGPGTRLLVL.

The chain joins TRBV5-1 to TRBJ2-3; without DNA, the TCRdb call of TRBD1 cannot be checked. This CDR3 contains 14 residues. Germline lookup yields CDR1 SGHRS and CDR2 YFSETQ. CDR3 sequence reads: CASSKGTRTDTQYF.

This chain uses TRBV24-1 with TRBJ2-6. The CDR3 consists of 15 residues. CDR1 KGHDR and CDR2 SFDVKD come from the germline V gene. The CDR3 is CATSDMTAGANVLTF.

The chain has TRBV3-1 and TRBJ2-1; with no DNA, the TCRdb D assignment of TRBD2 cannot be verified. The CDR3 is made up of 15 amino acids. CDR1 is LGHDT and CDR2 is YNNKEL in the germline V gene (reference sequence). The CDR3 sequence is CASSQGLAGSVLQFF.

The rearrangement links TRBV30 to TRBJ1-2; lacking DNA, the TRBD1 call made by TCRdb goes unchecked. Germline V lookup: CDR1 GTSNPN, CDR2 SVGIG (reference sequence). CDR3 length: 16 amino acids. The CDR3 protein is CAWSHTGTGGAWGYTF.

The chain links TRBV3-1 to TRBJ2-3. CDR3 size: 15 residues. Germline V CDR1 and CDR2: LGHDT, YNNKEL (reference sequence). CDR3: CASSQEGKNTDTQYF.

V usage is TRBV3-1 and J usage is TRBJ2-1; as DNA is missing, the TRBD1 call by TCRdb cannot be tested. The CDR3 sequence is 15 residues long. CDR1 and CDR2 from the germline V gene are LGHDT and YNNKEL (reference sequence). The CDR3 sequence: CASRLTGSVANEQFF.

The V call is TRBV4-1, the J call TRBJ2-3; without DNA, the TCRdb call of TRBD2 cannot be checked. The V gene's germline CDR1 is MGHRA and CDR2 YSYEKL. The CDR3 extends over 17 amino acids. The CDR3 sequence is CASSPSVAGASGYTQYF.

The CDR3 here is CASWGQGDYEQYF. The chain is built from TRBV14 and TRBJ2-7; TCRdb designates TRBD1, a call that cannot be tested without DNA. The CDR3 runs 13 residues. Germline CDR1 is SGHDN and CDR2 is FVKESK. The whole variable domain, remainder taken from reference TRBV14 and TRBJ2-7, is EAGVTQFPSHSVIEKGQTVTLRCDPISGHDNLYWYRRVMGKEIKFLLHFVKESKQDESGMPNNRFLAERTGGTYSTLKVQPAELEDSGVYFCASWGQGDYEQYFGPGTRLTVT.

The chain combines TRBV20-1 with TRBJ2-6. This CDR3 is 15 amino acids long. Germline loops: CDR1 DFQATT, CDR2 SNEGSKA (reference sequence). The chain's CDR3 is CSAQSGGSGANVLTF.

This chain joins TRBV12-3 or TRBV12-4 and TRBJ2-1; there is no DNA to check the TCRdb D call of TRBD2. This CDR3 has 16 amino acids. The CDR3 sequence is CASSLPPAGAYNEQFF.

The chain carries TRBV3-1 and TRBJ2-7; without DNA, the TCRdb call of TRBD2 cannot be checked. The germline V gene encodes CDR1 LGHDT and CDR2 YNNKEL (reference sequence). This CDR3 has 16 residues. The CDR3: CASSRLPPGGPGEQYF.

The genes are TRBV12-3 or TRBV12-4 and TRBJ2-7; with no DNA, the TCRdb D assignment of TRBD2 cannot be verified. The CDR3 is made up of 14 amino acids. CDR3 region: CATSAGLANYEQYF.

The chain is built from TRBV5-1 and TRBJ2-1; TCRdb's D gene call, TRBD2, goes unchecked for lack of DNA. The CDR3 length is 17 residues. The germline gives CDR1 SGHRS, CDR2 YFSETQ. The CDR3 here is CASSLGGRALGYNEQFF.

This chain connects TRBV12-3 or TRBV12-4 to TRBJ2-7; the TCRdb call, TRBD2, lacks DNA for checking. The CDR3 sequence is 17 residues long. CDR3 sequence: CASSTLAGGQTPYEQYF.

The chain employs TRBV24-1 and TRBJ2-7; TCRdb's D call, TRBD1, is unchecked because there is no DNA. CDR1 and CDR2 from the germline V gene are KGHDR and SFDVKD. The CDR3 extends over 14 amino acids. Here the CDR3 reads CATSRGQAVLEQYF.

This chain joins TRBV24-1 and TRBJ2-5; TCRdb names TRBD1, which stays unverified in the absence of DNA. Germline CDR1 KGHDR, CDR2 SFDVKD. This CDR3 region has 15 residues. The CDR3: CATSPDRGTEETQYF.

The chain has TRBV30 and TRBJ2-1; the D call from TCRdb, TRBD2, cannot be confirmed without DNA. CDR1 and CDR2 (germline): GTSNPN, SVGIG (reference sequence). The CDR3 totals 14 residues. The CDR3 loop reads CAWSPKGEGDEQFF.

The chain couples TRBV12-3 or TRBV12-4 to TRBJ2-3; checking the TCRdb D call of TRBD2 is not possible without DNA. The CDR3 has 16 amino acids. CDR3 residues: CASNLPGLAGGDTQYF.

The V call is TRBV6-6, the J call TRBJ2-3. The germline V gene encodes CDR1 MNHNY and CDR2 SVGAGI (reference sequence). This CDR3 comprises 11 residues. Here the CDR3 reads CASSNTDTQYF.

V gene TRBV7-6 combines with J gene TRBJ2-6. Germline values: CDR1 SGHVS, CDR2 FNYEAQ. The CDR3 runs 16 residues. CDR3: CASSLFRNSGANVLTF. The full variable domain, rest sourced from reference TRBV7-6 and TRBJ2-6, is GAGVSQSPRYKVTKRGQDVALRCDPISGHVSLYWYRQALGQGPEFLTYFNYEAQQDKSGLPNDRFSAERPEGSISTLTIQRTEQRDSAMYRCASSLFRNSGANVLTFGAGSRLTVL.

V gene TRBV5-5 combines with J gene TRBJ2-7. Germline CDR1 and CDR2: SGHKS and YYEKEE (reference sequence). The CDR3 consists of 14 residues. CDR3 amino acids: CASSRVELSYEQYF.

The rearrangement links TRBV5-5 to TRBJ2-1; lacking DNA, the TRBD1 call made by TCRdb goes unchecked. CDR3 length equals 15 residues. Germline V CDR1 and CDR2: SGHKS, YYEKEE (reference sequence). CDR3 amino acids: CASRPTGDFPNEQFF.

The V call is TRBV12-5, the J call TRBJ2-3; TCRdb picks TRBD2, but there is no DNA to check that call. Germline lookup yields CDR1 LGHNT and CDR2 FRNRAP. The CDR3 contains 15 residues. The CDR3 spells CASAPLAGVADTQYF.

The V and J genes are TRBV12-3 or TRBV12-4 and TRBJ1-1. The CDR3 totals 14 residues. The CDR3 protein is CASSLEPAGTEAFF.

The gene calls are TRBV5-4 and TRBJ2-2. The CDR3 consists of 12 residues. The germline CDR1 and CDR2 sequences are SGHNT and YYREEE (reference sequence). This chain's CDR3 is CASSLVEGELFF.

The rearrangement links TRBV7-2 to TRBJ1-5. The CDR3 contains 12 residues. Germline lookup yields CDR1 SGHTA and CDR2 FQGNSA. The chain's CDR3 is CASSSVNQPQHF.

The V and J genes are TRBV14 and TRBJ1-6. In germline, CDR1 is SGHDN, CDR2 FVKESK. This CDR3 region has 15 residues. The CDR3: CASSQGYGLNSPLHF. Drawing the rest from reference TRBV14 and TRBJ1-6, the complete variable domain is EAGVTQFPSHSVIEKGQTVTLRCDPISGHDNLYWYRRVMGKEIKFLLHFVKESKQDESGMPNNRFLAERTGGTYSTLKVQPAELEDSGVYFCASSQGYGLNSPLHFGNGTRLTVT.

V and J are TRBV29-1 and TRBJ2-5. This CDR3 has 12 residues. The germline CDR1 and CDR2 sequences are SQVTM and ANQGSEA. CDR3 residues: CSVDPDLETQYF.